The T cell receptor beta chain described here comes from a study of blood T cell repertoires in COVID-19. Study-wide background: Samples taken during acute and convalescent COVID-19 were collected in the United States, Italy and Spain. PBMCs, B-cell-depleted T cells, or T cells provided the cDNA or gDNA that made up the material.

Germline loops: CDR1 SGHTA, CDR2 FQGNSA. J lost 4 bases, V lost 3 bases, and 4 bases had no gene match. The CDR3 covers 14 residues. Original methodology: Amplified reference gene primers provided the basis for estimating nucleated cell counts. Sequencing was performed with immunoSEQ multiplex PCR; in TCRdb, only in-frame clones are kept and a portion is missing. V, J and clone size are taken as reported in that table, and D and trimming were inferred from the DNA itself. The sample gives 150,000 to 200,000 clones, around 83% of which show up once; approximately 18% is in the top ten. Sample: peripheral blood. The V and J genes are TRBV7-2 and TRBJ1-1, with TRBD1 identical over 8 bases. The receptor was derived from a woman aged 70 to 79 who had recovered from COVID-19. The CDR3 DNA sequence: TGTGCCAGCAGCTTCGACAGGGGTGGCACTGAAGCTTTCTTT. Amino acid sequence: CASSFDRGGTEAFF.